This T cell receptor beta chain derives from a study of cytomegalovirus exposure and HLA in healthy donors. Remarks on this clone: The target antigen is unknown.

The PCR employed 60 Vbeta primers together with 13 Jbeta primers. Produced via immunoSEQ multiplex PCR; TCRdb's table is partial and in-frame only. Of over 90,000 clones detected, around four fifths appear once; the ten largest clones hold 2.6%. Looked up from germline, CDR1 is SGHRS and CDR2 is YFSETQ. V dropped 0 bases and J dropped 2 bases, with 11 bases sitting between them. The CDR3 totals 15 residues. Findings and limits, study-wide: Accurate predictions that matched the HLA-A and HLA-B alleles of most subjects were reportedly made from TCR beta sequences. A link between a missense DCLRE1C variant and TCR beta V- and J-gene trimming emerged from a later analysis. Overall, 164 TCR beta chains were annotated as cytomegalovirus-associated. Rates of TCR association differed by HLA locus in a later analysis, with DRB1 highest and HLA-C lowest.

The sequenced sample consisted of PBMCs. This chain links TRBV5-1 with TRBJ2-5; TRBD1 might be the D (6 bases). This receptor was obtained from a man aged 35-49 years in good health and CMV-seronegative. The CDR3 is CASSLDTGPQETQYF. The CDR3 DNA is TGCGCCAGCAGCTTGGATACAGGGCCGCAAGAGACCCAGTACTTC.